This TCR beta chain emerged from a study of blood T cell repertoires in COVID-19. Original data processing: Using reference gene primer amplification, nucleated cell counts were estimated. The method was immunoSEQ multiplex PCR; TCRdb's version includes in-frame clones alone and lacks a portion of them. Clone size and V and J calls were adopted from that table, with D and trimming inferred from the DNA. The profile covers over 130,000 clones, with around 81% appearing a single time and around 7.8% taken by the ten largest. The sample taken for sequencing was peripheral blood. This TCR derives from a human donor in a cohort sampled during active COVID-19.

CDR3: CSASGTGGRTQYF. CDR3 coding DNA: TGCAGTGCTAGTGGGACTGGAGGGAGGACCCAGTACTTC. J is TRBJ2-5 and V is TRBV20-1, with D possibly being TRBD2 (6 bases). This CDR3 has 13 residues. Germline loops: CDR1 DFQATT, CDR2 SNEGSKA (reference sequence). V dropped 3 bases and J dropped 7 bases, with 15 bases sitting between them.